The rows below give T cell receptor beta chains drawn from one sample of a study of blood T cell repertoires in COVID-19. Sequencing was performed with immunoSEQ multiplex PCR; in TCRdb, only in-frame clones are kept and a portion is missing. The table lists about 330,000 clones, approximately 90% of them singletons. The sample taken for sequencing was PBMCs or T cells enriched from blood (not recorded which). These receptor sequences come from a woman aged 30 to 39 who had recovered from COVID-19. Both conserved end residues are part of each CDR3. The order of the fields is V gene, D gene, J gene, clone size, CDR3 protein, CDR3 DNA. A D gene is named only where the DNA matches it firmly. The size entry is marked missing in some rows and otherwise reads once, few, many or a size class.

TRBV13,TRBD1,TRBJ1-1,-,CASSGRGRNTEAFF,TGTGCCAGCAGCGGCAGGGGGAGGAACACTGAAGCTTTCTTT
TRBV2,-,TRBJ2-2,once,CATGERQVNTGELFF,TGTGCCACCGGGGAGAGACAGGTGAACACCGGGGAGCTGTTTTTT
TRBV30,-,TRBJ1-2,-,CAWNQVGYTF,TGTGCCTGGAACCAGGTTGGCTACACCTTC
TRBV6-6,-,TRBJ1-1,-,CASSYLDSEAFF,TGTGCCAGCAGTTACCTGGACAGTGAAGCTTTCTTT
TRBV4-1,TRBD1,TRBJ1-1,-,CASSQDLIDRGIGTEAFF,TGCGCCAGCAGCCAAGATCTTATTGACAGGGGGATTGGCACTGAAGCTTTCTTT
TRBV19,-,TRBJ2-3,-,CASSKGTSTDTQYF,TGTGCCAGTAGTAAGGGGACTAGCACAGATACGCAGTATTTT
TRBV4-1,TRBD1,TRBJ2-1,-,CASTDEGTGGIVNEQFF,TGCGCCAGCACCGATGAGGGGACAGGGGGCATAGTCAATGAGCAGTTCTTC
TRBV19,-,TRBJ2-7,few,CASSPPGSSYEQYF,TGTGCCAGTAGTCCCCCGGGGAGCTCCTACGAGCAGTACTTC
TRBV19,TRBD1,TRBJ1-2,once,CASSIAGGFGYTF,TGTGCCAGTAGTATAGCAGGGGGCTTTGGCTACACCTTC
TRBV7-9,TRBD2,TRBJ2-5,-,CASSLPSGVETQYF,TGTGCCAGCAGCTTGCCTAGCGGGGTTGAGACCCAGTACTTC
TRBV2,-,TRBJ2-7,-,CAILGGFNEQYF,TGTGCCATATTAGGGGGTTTCAACGAGCAGTACTTC
TRBV14,-,TRBJ2-1,few,CASSPSAGSEQFF,TGTGCCAGCAGCCCGTCGGCGGGTTCTGAGCAGTTCTTC
TRBV5-1,TRBD2,TRBJ2-1,once,CASSLGLAGLASYNEQFF,TGCGCCAGCAGCTTAGGTCTAGCGGGGCTTGCCTCCTACAATGAGCAGTTCTTC
TRBV4-1,-,TRBJ2-2,-,CASSKEGSGSEELFF,TGCGCCAGCAGCAAAGAGGGGTCAGGGTCGGAGGAGCTGTTTTTT
TRBV30,-,TRBJ2-5,-,CAWRTTNLGLSVGETQYF,TGTGCCTGGAGGACGACGAATCTGGGGCTTTCGGTTGGAGAGACCCAGTACTTC
TRBV6-1,TRBD1,TRBJ1-2,few,CASSEARPGGYGYTF,TGTGCCAGCAGTGAAGCGAGGCCAGGGGGCTATGGCTACACCTTC
TRBV4-1,-,TRBJ1-5,-,CASSQDPGSFNQPQHF,TGCGCCAGCAGCCAAGACCCCGGTTCCTTCAATCAGCCCCAGCATTTT
TRBV10-3,-,TRBJ1-2,-,CAIREPVQGLSYGYTF,TGTGCCATCAGGGAACCTGTACAGGGTCTCAGCTATGGCTACACCTTC
TRBV4-1,-,TRBJ1-1,-,CASSQGGQLNTEAFF,TGCGCCAGCAGCCAAGGCGGACAGCTCAACACTGAAGCTTTCTTT
TRBV30,-,TRBJ1-5,once,CAWSVGGNQPQHF,TGTGCCTGGAGTGTTGGGGGGAATCAGCCCCAGCATTTT
TRBV30,-,TRBJ1-2,-,CAWSGLTPEF,TGTGCCTGGAGTGGTCTCACACCCGAATTC
TRBV5-5,-,TRBJ1-3,-,CASNIRGTNTIYF,TGTGCCAGCAACATACGCGGAACCAACACCATATATTTT
TRBV19,TRBD1,TRBJ1-5,-,CASSIGAGGRNQPQHF,TGTGCCAGTAGTATAGGGGCAGGGGGCAGGAATCAGCCCCAGCATTTT
TRBV4-1,TRBD1,TRBJ2-5,-,CASSQGGGTGKETQYF,TGCGCCAGCAGCCAAGGTGGTGGGACAGGGAAAGAGACCCAGTACTTC